These 20 T cell receptor beta chains share one sample of origin, sequenced in a study of CD8 T cells in acute hepatitis C reinfection. Some clones are missing from TCRdb's copy, which holds only in-frame ones; the method was immunoSEQ multiplex PCR. Of fewer than 40,000 clones listed, approximately 83% are singletons. Time point reported: naive CD8 control sorted from an acute-time-point sample. Sequencing was done on a sample of naive CD8+ T cells from PBMCs. The source of these receptors is a woman younger than 35 who spontaneously cleared hepatitis C infection.

The rearrangement links TRBV2 to TRBJ1-4; weak D call: TRBD1 (6 bases). The CDR3 totals 15 residues. V lost 2 bases and J lost 7, with 14 bases in between. Germline V lookup: CDR1 SNHLY, CDR2 FYNNEI. For the CDR3, the DNA is TGTGCCAGCAGTGAACGGCGGGGGGCGCTTGAAAAACTGTTTTTT. The encoded protein is CASSERRGALEKLFF.

The rearrangement joins TRBV11-2 to TRBJ2-7; TRBD2 matches 9 bases. Trimming removed 1 base from V and 2 bases from J; junction bases left unmatched: 3. CDR1 and CDR2 from the germline V gene are SGHAT and FQNNGV. This CDR3 has 15 amino acids. The CDR3 nucleotides are TGTGCCAGCAGCTTAGGACTAGCGGAGACCTACGAGCAGTACTTC. It is translated as CASSLGLAETYEQYF.

The chain employs TRBV5-1 and TRBJ1-1; the D gene is possibly TRBD1 (6 bases). The CDR3 has 15 amino acids. The germline V gene encodes CDR1 SGHRS and CDR2 YFSETQ. V was trimmed by 0 bases and J by 1 base, leaving 10 bases between them. The CDR3 DNA reads as TGCGCCAGCAGCTTGGGGCAGGGGCCGAACACTGAAGCTTTCTTT. Translated: CASSLGQGPNTEAFF.

The V gene is TRBV15, the J gene TRBJ2-1; D is possibly TRBD2 (6 bases). CDR3 length: 14 residues. Trimming shortened V by 5 bases and J by 3 bases, and 11 bases separated the two germline ends. Germline CDR1 reads LNHNV; CDR2 reads YYDKDF (reference sequence). The CDR3 loop is CATSLRLGYNEQFF. CDR3 in DNA: TGTGCCACCAGCCTCCGACTAGGCTACAATGAGCAGTTCTTC.

The chain employs TRBV27 and TRBJ2-7; 9 nucleotides match TRBD1. V dropped 5 bases and J dropped 2; count of bases not matched to a gene: 4. Germline V gene sequence: CDR1 MNHEY, CDR2 SMNVEV (reference sequence). The CDR3 extends over 14 amino acids. The CDR3 coding sequence is TGTGCCAGCAGTGGGCGGGACAGGGCCTACGAGCAGTACTTC. This codes for CASSGRDRAYEQYF.

This clone was observed a single time. The chain carries TRBV7-9 and TRBJ2-1, with D tentatively TRBD2 (6 bases). The ends were cut back, 4 bases at V and 2 bases at J, with 15 bases in the middle. Looked up from germline, CDR1 is SEHNR and CDR2 is FQNEAQ (reference sequence). CDR3 length: 16 residues. CDR3 in DNA: TGTGCCAGCAGCTCCTCCGGGAGAATCCCCTACAATGAGCAGTTCTTC. It specifies CASSSSGRIPYNEQFF.

The chain employs TRBV5-8 and TRBJ1-5; no reliable D call. V lost 10 bases and J 0 bases, leaving 17 bases between the germline ends. This CDR3 is built from 15 residues. From germline, CDR1 is SGHTS and CDR2 YDEGEE. The CDR3 here is CASLFWGNSNQPQHF. The CDR3 DNA reads TGTGCCTCTCTCTTCTGGGGAAATAGCAATCAGCCCCAGCATTTT.

The rearrangement links TRBV4-1 to TRBJ2-7; 9 nucleotides align to TRBD1. J lost 3 bases, V lost 3 bases, and 6 bases had no gene match. This CDR3 has 15 residues. Germline CDR1 MGHRA, CDR2 YSYEKL. The DNA for the CDR3 is TGCGCCAGCAGCCACCCCGGGACAGGGCTCTACGAGCAGTACTTC. It is translated as CASSHPGTGLYEQYF.

V gene TRBV18 combines with J gene TRBJ1-4; TRBD1 is a possible D gene (6 bases). V lost 0 bases and J 9 bases, leaving 20 bases between the germline ends. CDR3 size: 17 residues. Germline values: CDR1 KGHSH, CDR2 LQKENI. CDR3 coding DNA: TGTGCCAGCTCACCACCGACGGGGGGCATGGGGATGAAAAAACTGTTTTTT. Its protein product is CASSPPTGGMGMKKLFF.

The V gene is TRBV5-6, the J gene TRBJ1-5; 9 nucleotides agree with TRBD1. This CDR3 is built from 16 residues. Germline-derived CDR1 and CDR2 are SGHDT and YYEEEE. Trimming at V came to 4 bases and at J to 0 bases, leaving 5 bases not matched to a gene. CDR3 bases: TGTGCCAGCAGCATTACAGGGGGCGGTAGCAATCAGCCCCAGCATTTT. Protein: CASSITGGGSNQPQHF.

The gene calls are TRBV19 and TRBJ2-1, with D maybe TRBD2 (6 bases). Germline CDR1 LNHDA, CDR2 SQIVND (reference sequence). This CDR3 has 18 residues. Trimming removed 3 bases at V and 5 bases at J, with 23 bases between. The CDR3 coding sequence is TGTGCCAGTAGTATGTCGGCGCTAGCGTATCTTGGGGACAATGAGCAGTTCTTC. Its protein is CASSMSALAYLGDNEQFF.

The chain is built from TRBV6-6 and TRBJ2-7, with TRBD1 matching over 11 bases. This CDR3 region has 16 residues. The germline V gene encodes CDR1 MNHNY and CDR2 SVGAGI (reference sequence). The J segment lost 2 bases and the V segment lost 2 bases, leaving 5 bases of the junction unmatched. The CDR3 nucleotides are TGTGCCAGCAGTTACGGGACAGGGGGTTCCCCCTACGAGCAGTACTTC. Translation: CASSYGTGGSPYEQYF.

This chain joins TRBV25-1 and TRBJ2-7; 7 nucleotides line up with TRBD2. J was trimmed by 2 bases and V by 0 bases; bases with no gene match: 13. CDR3 length: 18 amino acids. Per the germline V gene, CDR1 is MGHDK and CDR2 is SYGVNS. CDR3 in DNA: TGTGCCAGCAGTGAATATTTTTTCAAGGCGGGAGCGCCCTACGAGCAGTACTTC. As protein: CASSEYFFKAGAPYEQYF.

This clone has only a few counts. The chain uses TRBV27 and TRBJ1-5; no clear D gene. V lost 2 bases and J 0 bases, leaving 11 bases between the germline ends. Germline CDR1 reads MNHEY; CDR2 reads SMNVEV (reference sequence). This CDR3 region has 16 residues. CDR3 DNA: TGTGCCAGCAGTTTACTCCGTCCGGGTAGCAATCAGCCCCAGCATTTT. Amino acids: CASSLLRPGSNQPQHF.

V usage is TRBV5-1 and J usage is TRBJ2-1, with unresolved D. The V and J ends lost 5 bases and 15 bases respectively, with 15 bases between them. CDR3 length: 11 amino acids. Germline V gives CDR1 SGHRS, CDR2 YFSETQ. In DNA, the CDR3 is TGCGCCAGCAGGAAATCTTTTTTATGGTTCTTC. Amino acids: CASRKSFLWFF. Together with reference TRBV5-1 and TRBJ2-1, the CDR3 gives the full variable domain: KAGVTQTPRYLIKTRGQQVTLSCSPISGHRSVSWYQQTPGQGLQFLFEYFSETQRNKGNFPGRFSGRQFSNSRSEMNVSTLELGDSALYLCASRKSFLWFFGPGTRLTVL.

The genes are TRBV19 and TRBJ2-7; perhaps D is TRBD1 or TRBD2 (6 bases each). The V end lost 5 bases, the J end lost 4 bases, and 15 bases lay between the germline ends. Germline loops: CDR1 LNHDA, CDR2 SQIVND (reference sequence). The CDR3 runs to 14 residues. The CDR3 sequence: CASSYGGSGYEQYF. The CDR3 bases are TGTGCCAGTAGTTACGGGGGCAGCGGGTACGAGCAGTACTTC.

This chain uses TRBV4-2 with TRBJ2-7; D is perhaps TRBD2 (6 bases). Germline loops: CDR1 LGHNA, CDR2 YNFKEQ. CDR3 length equals 14 residues. Trimming removed 0 bases from V and 6 bases from J, with 12 bases in between. CDR3 amino acids: CASSQEAGLFEQYF. The CDR3 DNA is TGTGCCAGCAGCCAAGAGGCGGGACTCTTCGAGCAGTACTTC.

This chain links TRBV27 with TRBJ2-2, with D tentatively TRBD2 (6 bases). The CDR3 length is 19 residues. Germline lookup yields CDR1 MNHEY and CDR2 SMNVEV (reference sequence). V was pared by 0 bases and J by 4 bases, with 21 bases between. This CDR3 reads CASSLSQKHWASVTGELFF. Here the CDR3 DNA reads TGTGCCAGCAGTTTATCCCAAAAACATTGGGCTAGCGTCACCGGGGAGCTGTTTTTT.

The CDR3 bases are TGTGCCAGCAGTTTATGGGCCGGGGGTGACACTGAAGCTTTCTTT. It yields the protein CASSLWAGGDTEAFF. V is TRBV28 and J is TRBJ1-1; tentative D call: TRBD1 (5 bases). This CDR3 is built from 15 residues. V dropped 0 bases and J dropped 3 bases, with 11 bases sitting between them. Germline V lookup: CDR1 MDHEN, CDR2 SYDVKM.

The V gene is TRBV10-3, the J gene TRBJ2-2, with D maybe TRBD1 (5 bases). V lost 7 bases and J 1 base, leaving 13 bases between the germline ends. The CDR3 totals 15 residues. Germline assignment: CDR1 ENHRY and CDR2 SYGVKD. The CDR3 loop is CAITRDRLNTGELFF. The CDR3 DNA follows: TGTGCCATCACTCGAGACAGACTGAACACCGGGGAGCTGTTTTTT.